The clone carrying this T cell receptor beta chain was observed a handful of times. Its antigen is still unknown. TCR beta cDNA libraries included unique molecular identifiers. Via MiXCR, TCRdb re-called the PCR reads, giving one row per CDR3 protein. This table has 750,000 to 950,000 distinct CDR3 sequences, roughly 50% appearing once. The CDR3 contains 15 residues. Per germline, CDR1 MNHNS and CDR2 SASEGT. The V gene end was trimmed by 6 bases and the J gene end by 4 bases; junction bases not matched to a gene: 8. The sample comes from a study of post-analysis software for immune sequencing data. Study-wide findings and caveats: Included in a set of roughly five TRBV segments more frequent in patients than controls were TRBV5-6, TRBV5-1 and TRBV20-1.

Sequenced input: blood. The TCR comes from a girl under 18 with multiple sclerosis. The V and J genes are TRBV6-1 and TRBJ2-7; the match to TRBD1 covers 11 bases. As DNA, the CDR3 is TGTGCCAGCAGCGGCGGGACAGGGGGTTTTTACGAGCAGTACTTC. Its protein is CASSGGTGGFYEQYF.